The sequence of this TCR beta chain was determined in a study of blood T cell repertoires in COVID-19. Whole-study context: Collection of acute and convalescent COVID-19 samples took place in the United States, Italy and Spain. T cells, B-cell-depleted T cells, or PBMCs provided the cDNA or gDNA that served as material.

Authors' methods: From reference gene primer amplification, estimates of nucleated cell counts were derived. Sequenced by immunoSEQ multiplex PCR; TCRdb stores in-frame clones only, minus some. The V and J calls and clone size are taken from that table; D and trimming were inferred from the DNA. The sample holds about 120,000 clones, roughly 79% seen once. The CDR3 spans 13 residues. The V gene end was trimmed by 8 bases and the J gene end by 4 bases; junction bases not matched to a gene: 5. Germline CDR1 reads MNHNY; CDR2 reads SVGAGI (reference sequence). Material for sequencing was peripheral blood. The TCR was taken from a man between 65 and 85 years old with acute or convalescent COVID-19. The chain is built from TRBV6-6 and TRBJ1-3; 7 bases align to TRBD1. This CDR3 reads CASATGVGNTIYF. In DNA form, the CDR3 reads TGTGCCAGCGCCACAGGGGTCGGAAACACCATATATTTT.